These T cell receptor beta chains were read from a single sample in a study of control samples from healthy donors and cancer patients. Profiling relied on immunoSEQ multiplex PCR, and the TCRdb table lists in-frame clones only, not all of them. The sample carries 60,000 to 75,000 clones, approximately 87% recorded once. Sequencing was done on a sample of PBMCs. Every receptor here comes from a woman aged 45-65 years with head and neck cancer. CDR3s include the opening cysteine and the closing phenylalanine or tryptophan. The D gene is left open where the match is weak. The size entry is marked missing in some rows and otherwise reads once, few, many or a size class.

cdr3_length	j_call	v_call	d_call	clone_size	cdr3_nt	cdr3_aa
16	TRBJ2-6	TRBV27	-	-	TGTGCCAGCAGTTTACGCGCCAGCTCTGGGGCCAACGTCCTGACTTTC	CASSLRASSGANVLTF
14	TRBJ1-4	TRBV2	-	-	TGTACCAGCAGTGAAGAGACAGACGTCGAAAAACTGTTTTTT	CTSSEETDVEKLFF
13	TRBJ2-7	TRBV30	TRBD1	-	TGTGCATGGAGAGGGGACAGGGGTGGCGAGCAGTACTTC	CAWRGDRGGEQYF
15	TRBJ2-2	TRBV5-4	-	-	TGTGCCAGCAGCTTCACAGGGCGTAACACCGGGGAGCTGTTTTTT	CASSFTGRNTGELFF
12	TRBJ1-2	TRBV1	-	-	TGCACCAGCAGCCTACTCAGCTATGGCTACACCTTC	CTSSLLSYGYTF
13	TRBJ1-2	TRBV19	-	-	TGTGCCAGTAGTACCCGGATTGACTATGGCTACACCTTC	CASSTRIDYGYTF
14	TRBJ1-2	TRBV27	-	-	TGTGCCAGCAGTCCCTACCAGAAAGGGACAGGCTACACCTTC	CASSPYQKGTGYTF
14	TRBJ1-1	TRBV3-1/TRBV3-2	TRBD1	once	TGTGCCAGCAGGGAACCCGGACAGGGAGGTTCGGCTTTCTTT	CASREPGQGGSAFF
21	TRBJ1-6	TRBV28	-	few	TGTGCCAGCAGCCCACCCCCAGGGTCGTCCAGGAGCAGATCATCCGCTTCACCCCTCCACTTT	CASSPPPGSSRSRSSASPLHF
17	TRBJ2-1	TRBV11-2	TRBD2	-	TGTGCCAGCAGCCCACACCCTGCGGGGGGGCGGGAAAATGAGCAGTTCTTC	CASSPHPAGGRENEQFF
14	TRBJ2-1	TRBV7-2	-	-	TGTGCCAGCAGCTTAAGGCAAGGGGACAATGAGCAGTTCTTC	CASSLRQGDNEQFF
14	TRBJ2-3	TRBV5-6	-	-	TGTGCCAGCAGCTTGGTTGGGCGCACAGATACGCAGTATTTT	CASSLVGRTDTQYF
13	TRBJ2-7	TRBV6-6	-	-	TGTGCCAGCAGTTACTCGGACGGCTACGAGCAGTACTTC	CASSYSDGYEQYF
14	TRBJ2-3	TRBV11-1	-	-	TGTGCCAGCAGCCCTGTCTCTAGCACAGATACGCAGTATTTT	CASSPVSSTDTQYF
15	TRBJ2-7	TRBV6-5	-	-	TGTGCCAGCAGTTACATCCAGGGGAAGAGCTACGAGCAGTACTTC	CASSYIQGKSYEQYF
13	TRBJ1-1	TRBV5-1	-	-	TGCGCCAGCAGTTCCCGACAGGATTCGGAAGCTTTCTTT	CASSSRQDSEAFF
17	TRBJ1-1	TRBV2	-	-	TGTGCCAGCATTGTGTATTCGGGGTCCCCTCAGAACGCTGAAGCTTTCTTT	CASIVYSGSPQNAEAFF
15	TRBJ1-1	TRBV2	TRBD1	-	TGTGCCAGCAGAACCCTGGGACAGAGGAACACTGAAGCTTTCTTT	CASRTLGQRNTEAFF
16	TRBJ2-1	TRBV9	TRBD2	-	TGTGCCAGCAGCGTATGGGGTAGCGGGGGGAACAATGAGCAGTTCTTC	CASSVWGSGGNNEQFF
15	TRBJ2-5	TRBV27	TRBD1	few	TGTGCCAGCAGTCTCACAGGGGCGATGGGGGAGACCCAGTACTTC	CASSLTGAMGETQYF
15	TRBJ1-1	TRBV6-6	-	few	TGTGCCAGCAGCGCCGTGGGGGCGTCAGGCACTGAAGCTTTCTTT	CASSAVGASGTEAFF
13	TRBJ1-5	TRBV30	-	-	TGTGCCTGGAGTGAGAAAGGCAATCAGCCCCAGCATTTT	CAWSEKGNQPQHF
14	TRBJ2-7	TRBV11-1	-	-	TGTGCCAGCAGCTTAGCGGGGAGCTCCTACGAGCAGTACTTC	CASSLAGSSYEQYF
16	TRBJ2-4	TRBV5-1	TRBD2	once	TGCGCCAGCAGCTTCGGACTAGCGGGGGGCCTAAACATTCAGTACTTC	CASSFGLAGGLNIQYF
15	TRBJ1-4	TRBV19	-	-	TGTGCCAGTAGTCCTGGGGGGGAAGCTAATGAAAAACTGTTTTTT	CASSPGGEANEKLFF
15	TRBJ1-6	TRBV30	-	-	TGTGCCTGGAGTGTAGAGAGCTCCTATAATTCACCCCTCCACTTT	CAWSVESSYNSPLHF
15	TRBJ2-3	TRBV9	-	-	TGTGCCAGCAGCGCCCCGGGGACCGTCACAGATACGCAGTATTTT	CASSAPGTVTDTQYF
19	TRBJ1-1	TRBV5-1	TRBD1	-	TGCGCCAGCAGCCCCGGGACAGGGGGGCTAGGTGGATTGAACACTGAAGCTTTCTTT	CASSPGTGGLGGLNTEAFF
15	TRBJ1-6	TRBV3-1/TRBV3-2	-	-	TGTGCCAGCAGCGATACGGGACGGATTAATTCACCCCTCCACTTT	CASSDTGRINSPLHF
15	TRBJ1-5	TRBV10-1	TRBD1	-	TGCGCCAGCAGTGAACGGACAGGAATCGATCAGCCCCAGCATTTT	CASSERTGIDQPQHF
19	TRBJ1-4	TRBV11-2	-	-	TGTGCCAGCAGACATTTATTCGGGGGATCGGGTGCGACTAATGAAAAACTGTTTTTT	CASRHLFGGSGATNEKLFF
15	TRBJ1-2	TRBV19	-	-	TGTGCCAGTAGTCCCGACAGAGTTACTAACTATGGCTACACCTTC	CASSPDRVTNYGYTF
11	TRBJ2-1	TRBV6-6	-	few	TGTGCCAGCAGCCCAGGGTATGAGCAGTTCTTC	CASSPGYEQFF
13	TRBJ1-2	TRBV20-1	-	-	TGCAGTGCTAGTCTGGGGTTTGGCTATGGCTACACCTTC	CSASLGFGYGYTF
15	TRBJ1-1	TRBV18	-	-	TGTGCCAGCTCACCACCGGGGGTGAGGAACACTGAAGCTTTCTTT	CASSPPGVRNTEAFF
16	TRBJ1-6	TRBV3-1/TRBV3-2	-	-	TGTGCCAGCAGCCAAGTCTCCATCAGGGGTAATTCACCCCTCCACTTT	CASSQVSIRGNSPLHF